Listed below are T cell receptor beta chains from one sample, sequenced in a study of shared clonotypes between healthy human individuals. Measured with immunoSEQ multiplex PCR; TCRdb has only the in-frame clones, and not every one. The sample yields some 2 million clones, 85% to 95% seen once. Sequencing used naive CD8+ T cells sorted from blood. The receptors were sampled from a man in his late teens or twenties in good health. The CDR3 runs from the conserved cysteine through the conserved F or W. Each record gives: V gene, clone size, J gene, D gene, CDR3 protein, CDR3 DNA. The D gene is left open where the match is weak. Expanded clones are given a class, and other clones once, few, many or no size at all.

v_gene: TRBV5-5; abundance: once; j_gene: TRBJ2-7; d_gene: TRBD2; CDR3aa: CASSRGLAGGDEQYF; CDR3nt: TGTGCCAGCAGCCGGGGACTAGCGGGGGGAGACGAGCAGTACTTC
v_gene: TRBV20-1; abundance: .; j_gene: TRBJ2-1; d_gene: TRBD1; CDR3aa: CSAAQGHEQFF; CDR3nt: TGCAGTGCTGCACAGGGGCATGAGCAGTTCTTC
v_gene: TRBV7-9; abundance: .; j_gene: TRBJ2-2; d_gene: TRBD2; CDR3aa: CASSSPGLASTGELFF; CDR3nt: TGTGCCAGCAGCTCGCCGGGACTAGCGAGCACCGGGGAGCTGTTTTTT
v_gene: TRBV7-9; abundance: once; j_gene: TRBJ1-1; d_gene: .; CDR3aa: CASSLVGSLEAFF; CDR3nt: TGTGCCAGCAGCTTAGTAGGCAGCTTAGAAGCTTTCTTT
v_gene: TRBV27; abundance: .; j_gene: TRBJ2-1; d_gene: TRBD2; CDR3aa: CASSFGTSGRGYNEQFF; CDR3nt: TGTGCCAGCAGTTTCGGGACTAGCGGGAGGGGATACAATGAGCAGTTCTTC
v_gene: TRBV4-3; abundance: .; j_gene: TRBJ2-3; d_gene: TRBD2; CDR3aa: CASSQGVPGSGRTDTQYF; CDR3nt: TGCGCCAGCAGCCAAGGAGTCCCGGGTAGCGGGAGGACGGATACGCAGTATTTT
v_gene: TRBV27; abundance: .; j_gene: TRBJ2-3; d_gene: .; CDR3aa: CASSLSGASTDTQYF; CDR3nt: TGTGCCAGCAGCCTGTCCGGGGCTAGCACAGATACGCAGTATTTT
v_gene: TRBV6-1; abundance: .; j_gene: TRBJ2-7; d_gene: .; CDR3aa: CASSETGISYEQYF; CDR3nt: TGTGCCAGCAGTGAAACGGGGATCTCCTACGAGCAGTACTTC
v_gene: TRBV30; abundance: .; j_gene: TRBJ2-5; d_gene: TRBD2; CDR3aa: CAWSVAGETQYF; CDR3nt: TGTGCCTGGAGTGTAGCGGGGGAGACCCAGTACTTC
v_gene: TRBV4-3; abundance: .; j_gene: TRBJ1-1; d_gene: .; CDR3aa: CASSDGPEWTDSLSTEAFF; CDR3nt: TGCGCCAGTAGCGATGGCCCCGAGTGGACAGACTCTCTAAGTACTGAAGCTTTCTTT
v_gene: TRBV7-3; abundance: .; j_gene: TRBJ2-5; d_gene: .; CDR3aa: CASSLTNGEGETQYF; CDR3nt: TGTGCCAGCAGCTTAACTAACGGCGAGGGGGAGACCCAGTACTTC
v_gene: TRBV7-6; abundance: .; j_gene: TRBJ2-2; d_gene: TRBD2; CDR3aa: CASSPSGLASLTGELFF; CDR3nt: TGTGCCAGCAGCCCCTCGGGACTAGCGAGTTTGACCGGGGAGCTGTTTTTT
v_gene: TRBV4-3; abundance: .; j_gene: TRBJ2-3; d_gene: .; CDR3aa: CASSPQQSTDTQYF; CDR3nt: TGCGCCAGCAGCCCCCAGCAGAGCACAGATACGCAGTATTTT
v_gene: TRBV4-2; abundance: once; j_gene: TRBJ2-2; d_gene: .; CDR3aa: CASRQTETGELFF; CDR3nt: TGTGCCAGCCGCCAGACGGAGACCGGGGAGCTGTTTTTT
v_gene: TRBV29-1; abundance: .; j_gene: TRBJ2-5; d_gene: .; CDR3aa: CSAAGTRGRGTQYF; CDR3nt: TGCAGCGCCGCCGGGACTAGGGGGCGGGGGACCCAGTACTTC
v_gene: TRBV19; abundance: .; j_gene: TRBJ1-1; d_gene: .; CDR3aa: CASTLSGVNTEAFF; CDR3nt: TGTGCCAGTACCCTCTCGGGGGTGAACACTGAAGCTTTCTTT
v_gene: TRBV7-3; abundance: .; j_gene: TRBJ2-3; d_gene: TRBD2; CDR3aa: CASSPSGGGTDTQYF; CDR3nt: TGTGCCAGCAGCCCCAGCGGGGGGGGCACAGATACGCAGTATTTT
v_gene: TRBV5-4; abundance: .; j_gene: TRBJ2-7; d_gene: .; CDR3aa: CASSLAGTYEQYF; CDR3nt: TGTGCCAGCAGCTTGGCCGGGACCTACGAGCAGTACTTC
v_gene: TRBV30; abundance: .; j_gene: TRBJ2-3; d_gene: .; CDR3aa: CAWSVDTDTQYF; CDR3nt: TGTGCCTGGAGCGTTGACACAGATACGCAGTATTTT
v_gene: TRBV28; abundance: .; j_gene: TRBJ1-3; d_gene: .; CDR3aa: CAIIGPGNTIYF; CDR3nt: TGTGCCATAATAGGGCCAGGAAACACCATATATTTT
v_gene: TRBV4-1; abundance: .; j_gene: TRBJ2-7; d_gene: TRBD2; CDR3aa: CASSQGTSGGLARYEQYF; CDR3nt: TGCGCCAGCAGCCAAGGAACTAGCGGGGGCTTGGCGCGATACGAGCAGTACTTC
v_gene: TRBV13; abundance: .; j_gene: TRBJ2-3; d_gene: TRBD2; CDR3aa: CASSLDASGASTDTQYF; CDR3nt: TGTGCCAGCAGCTTAGATGCTAGCGGGGCCTCCACAGATACGCAGTATTTT
v_gene: TRBV6-1; abundance: .; j_gene: TRBJ2-2; d_gene: TRBD2; CDR3aa: CASSEGREGRTGELFF; CDR3nt: TGTGCCAGCAGTGAAGGGCGGGAGGGCCGAACCGGGGAGCTGTTTTTT
v_gene: TRBV7-9; abundance: .; j_gene: TRBJ2-7; d_gene: .; CDR3aa: CASSPDRRNYEQYF; CDR3nt: TGTGCCAGCAGCCCGGACCGGAGAAACTACGAGCAGTACTTC
v_gene: TRBV6-5; abundance: .; j_gene: TRBJ2-7; d_gene: .; CDR3aa: CASSDFSYEQYF; CDR3nt: TGTGCCAGCAGTGACTTCTCCTACGAGCAGTACTTC
v_gene: TRBV9; abundance: .; j_gene: TRBJ1-6; d_gene: .; CDR3aa: CASSVSGSSYNSPLHF; CDR3nt: TGTGCCAGCAGCGTTTCCGGGAGCTCCTATAATTCACCCCTCCACTTT
v_gene: TRBV2; abundance: .; j_gene: TRBJ2-7; d_gene: TRBD2; CDR3aa: CASSESSGSTYEQYF; CDR3nt: TGTGCCAGCAGTGAATCTAGCGGGAGCACCTACGAGCAGTACTTC
v_gene: TRBV7-2; abundance: .; j_gene: TRBJ2-7; d_gene: TRBD1; CDR3aa: CASSPGGDRGLLLYEQYF; CDR3nt: TGTGCCAGCAGCCCAGGGGGGGACAGGGGATTGTTGCTATACGAGCAGTACTTC
v_gene: TRBV29-1; abundance: .; j_gene: TRBJ2-7; d_gene: TRBD2; CDR3aa: CSVVSGGYEQYF; CDR3nt: TGCAGCGTTGTTTCGGGGGGTTACGAGCAGTACTTC
v_gene: TRBV25-1; abundance: .; j_gene: TRBJ2-5; d_gene: .; CDR3aa: CASSVGETQYF; CDR3nt: TGTGCCAGCTCTGTGGGGGAGACCCAGTACTTC
v_gene: TRBV4-1; abundance: .; j_gene: TRBJ2-1; d_gene: TRBD1; CDR3aa: CASSPLDRGSGWNEQFF; CDR3nt: TGCGCCAGCAGCCCGTTGGACAGGGGTTCGGGTTGGAATGAGCAGTTCTTC
v_gene: TRBV30; abundance: .; j_gene: TRBJ1-2; d_gene: .; CDR3aa: CAWSEVGYGPYGYTF; CDR3nt: TGTGCCTGGAGTGAGGTAGGGTACGGACCCTATGGCTACACCTTC
v_gene: TRBV29-1; abundance: .; j_gene: TRBJ2-2; d_gene: .; CDR3aa: CSVKAANTGELFF; CDR3nt: TGCAGCGTAAAGGCCGCGAACACCGGGGAGCTGTTTTTT
v_gene: TRBV16; abundance: .; j_gene: TRBJ2-7; d_gene: .; CDR3aa: CASSQGVSYEQYF; CDR3nt: TGTGCCAGCTCACAGGGTGTCTCCTACGAGCAGTACTTC
v_gene: TRBV7-9; abundance: .; j_gene: TRBJ1-1; d_gene: TRBD1; CDR3aa: CASSTDRGTEAFF; CDR3nt: TGTGCCAGCAGCACCGACAGGGGCACTGAAGCTTTCTTT
v_gene: TRBV5-6; abundance: .; j_gene: TRBJ2-7; d_gene: .; CDR3aa: CASSLGTVASVYEQYF; CDR3nt: TGTGCCAGCAGCTTGGGCACAGTTGCCTCTGTCTACGAGCAGTACTTC
v_gene: TRBV28; abundance: .; j_gene: TRBJ1-3; d_gene: TRBD1; CDR3aa: CASSFSTGGSGNTIYF; CDR3nt: TGTGCCAGCAGTTTCTCGACAGGGGGCTCTGGAAACACCATATATTTT
v_gene: TRBV5-1; abundance: .; j_gene: TRBJ2-7; d_gene: .; CDR3aa: CASSLNSYEQYF; CDR3nt: TGCGCCAGCAGCTTAAACTCCTACGAGCAGTACTTC
v_gene: TRBV2; abundance: once; j_gene: TRBJ2-7; d_gene: .; CDR3aa: CASSKTVSYSYEQYF; CDR3nt: TGTGCCAGCAGTAAGACAGTTTCCTACTCCTACGAGCAGTACTTC
v_gene: TRBV2; abundance: .; j_gene: TRBJ1-1; d_gene: .; CDR3aa: CASSEEGENTEAFF; CDR3nt: TGTGCCAGCAGTGAAGAGGGGGAGAACACTGAAGCTTTCTTT
v_gene: TRBV9; abundance: .; j_gene: TRBJ2-3; d_gene: TRBD2; CDR3aa: CASSAGPSGRGTDTQYF; CDR3nt: TGTGCCAGCAGCGCCGGCCCTAGCGGGAGGGGCACAGATACGCAGTATTTT
v_gene: TRBV7-2; abundance: .; j_gene: TRBJ2-5; d_gene: .; CDR3aa: CASSFQGQETQYF; CDR3nt: TGTGCCAGCAGCTTCCAGGGCCAAGAGACCCAGTACTTC
v_gene: TRBV7-9; abundance: .; j_gene: TRBJ2-7; d_gene: TRBD1; CDR3aa: CASSLETGGRNEQYF; CDR3nt: TGTGCCAGCAGCTTAGAAACAGGGGGGAGGAACGAGCAGTACTTC